This T cell receptor (beta chain) comes out of a study of long-term antiretroviral therapy in people with HIV. Each contributor possessed a minimum of one pre-ART and a minimum of two post-ART PBMC samples. At survey level, the immunoSEQ assay was run in its v3.0 version. Only in-frame clones appear in the TCRdb table, and some are missing; sequencing was by immunoSEQ multiplex PCR. Found here are about 24,000 clones, roughly four fifths of them singletons; the top ten hold approximately 6.1%. A note on this clone: As yet, its antigen is unknown.

This CDR3 spans 13 amino acids. V dropped 6 bases and J dropped 6; count of bases not matched to a gene: 5. Germline loops: CDR1 LNHDA, CDR2 SQIVND (reference sequence). Overall study results and limits: Although diversity increased after ART, it remained lower than in transplant donor controls. Comparison with controls showed narrower CDR3 length ranges in HIV repertoires. Across all time points, the repertoire was dominated by clones that expanded before ART.

The sequence derives from a man aged 30 to 39 with HIV. The rearrangement uses TRBV19 and TRBJ1-1; 9 nucleotides match TRBD1. Sample: unsorted PBMCs, taken 4.4 years after starting antiretroviral therapy. Written as DNA, the CDR3 is TGTGCCAGTAGGCCGGGACAGGGAGCTGAAGCTTTCTTT. Residues: CASRPGQGAEAFF.